Each of the 4 T cell receptor beta chains below was sequenced from the same sample in a study of blood T cell repertoires in COVID-19. Produced via immunoSEQ multiplex PCR; TCRdb's table is partial and in-frame only. Seen here are 300,000 to 350,000 clones, roughly 87% observed once, and the top ten hold 7.5% to 10%. Material for sequencing was peripheral blood. These receptors all come from a man aged 25 to 40 with COVID-19, enrolled during active disease.

The V and J genes are TRBV19 and TRBJ2-1; 8 bases are a match to TRBD2. Trimming took 7 bases from V and 0 from J; bases not matched to a gene: 5. Germline V lookup: CDR1 LNHDA, CDR2 SQIVND (reference sequence). This CDR3 comprises 15 residues. The CDR3 reads CASKTSGSSYNEQFF. The CDR3 region has the DNA TGTGCCAGTAAAACTAGCGGTAGCTCCTACAATGAGCAGTTCTTC.

The chain recombines TRBV5-1 with TRBJ2-7; 15 positions agree with TRBD2. Germline V lookup: CDR1 SGHRS, CDR2 YFSETQ. The V gene end was trimmed by 0 bases and the J gene end by 12 bases; junction bases not matched to a gene: 7. This CDR3 contains 15 residues. The CDR3 loop is CASSLEGTSGRTLYF. Written as DNA, the CDR3 is TGCGCCAGCAGCTTGGAGGGGACTAGCGGGAGGACTCTGTACTTC.

This clone was seen only once. The chain carries TRBV4-3 and TRBJ2-5; D not resolved. This CDR3 comprises 13 residues. Trimming pared 1 base from V and 5 bases from J, leaving 8 bases between. The germline CDR1 and CDR2 sequences are LGHNA and YSLEER. The CDR3 DNA reads as TGCGCCAGCAGCCAAGGGCCTCTGGAGACCCAGTACTTC. Its translation is CASSQGPLETQYF.

Only one count was recorded for this clone. V is TRBV4-1 and J is TRBJ2-7, with TRBD2 matching 9 bases. V trimming: 5 bases; J trimming: 7 bases; junction bases outside the gene matches: 21. CDR3 length: 18 residues. Germline V gene sequence: CDR1 MGHRA, CDR2 YSYEKL. The CDR3 loop is CASSFQMVTSGVGWEQYF. CDR3 bases: TGCGCCAGCAGCTTTCAAATGGTGACTAGCGGAGTGGGTTGGGAGCAGTACTTC.